This TCR beta chain is from a study of lymphopenia after photon versus proton radiotherapy. Study-wide results and limits: Better survival with proton therapy was suggested as possible, not demonstrated.

In the case of this clone: Its target is unknown.

Sequencing used immunoSEQ multiplex PCR; TCRdb keeps in-frame clones, though not all of them. The data show around 150,000 clones, about 88% seen once. The clonotype comes from a man aged 45-65 years with gastric cancer. Here the sequenced sample was peripheral blood, taken from a patient treated with photon-based radiotherapy.

The CDR3 loop is CASSGLAGVNTGELFF. CDR3 coding DNA: TGCGCCAGCAGCGGACTAGCGGGAGTTAACACCGGGGAGCTGTTTTTT. The genes are TRBV5-1 and TRBJ2-2; 13 nucleotides agree with TRBD2. The CDR3 spans 16 residues. V dropped 4 bases and J dropped 2; count of bases not matched to a gene: 2. CDR1 SGHRS and CDR2 YFSETQ come from the germline V gene.